One and the same sample provided the 9 T cell receptor beta chains below, sequenced in a study of vaccination effects on CD4 cells after COVID-19 (dated by TCRdb to between 2022 and 2023). For these receptors, no antigen is known. The library was built by means of the immunoSEQ multiplex PCR assay. Held by TCRdb, this immuneACCESS table contains in-frame sequences only and omits some clones. Under half of the omission traces to an unresolved V gene where checked; the cause of the rest is unknown. This sample lists more than 9,000 clones; over 60% were detected once. The ten largest clonotypes hold roughly 8.7% of the sample. In the ViraFEST assay, PBMC were stimulated with viral peptide pools, and TCR sequencing was then used to find antigen-specific CD4+ T cell clonotypes based on their expansion. After less than eleven days of culture, CD4+ T cells were isolated with the EasySep CD4+ T cell isolation kit. Each participant received two doses of an mRNA SARS-CoV-2 vaccine, either BNT162b2 or mRNA-1273.

Sample: CD4+ T cells from PBMCs cultured with SARS-CoV-2 spike peptides, taken after COVID-19 vaccination. The cell subset or site label here, explained by the study, means: SARS-CoV-2 spike overlapping peptide pool stimulation. The source of these receptors is a human donor who received a COVID-19 vaccine.

The chain joins TRBV29-1 to TRBJ2-1, with 7 bases identical to TRBD1. Germline values: CDR1 SQVTM, CDR2 ANQGSEA. Trimming at V came to 7 bases and at J to 3 bases, leaving 9 bases not matched to a gene. The CDR3 length is 14 residues. DNA for the CDR3: TGCAGCGCCACGACAGGGTTTAGCTACAATGAGCAGTTCTTC. Its translation is CSATTGFSYNEQFF.

This clone was detected only a few times. J is TRBJ1-4 and V is TRBV4-1; D gene uncertain. Germline CDR1 is MGHRA and CDR2 is YSYEKL. The CDR3 consists of 16 residues. The germline V and J ends were trimmed by 0 bases and 4 bases, with 12 bases remaining between them. In DNA, the CDR3 is TGCGCCAGCAGCCAAGATGAGTTGGGAATTAATGAAAAACTGTTTTTT. Encoded protein: CASSQDELGINEKLFF.

This sequence joins TRBV10-3 and TRBJ1-1; D perhaps matches TRBD1 (6 bases). This CDR3 comprises 13 residues. Germline CDR1 is ENHRY and CDR2 is SYGVKD. The V gene lost 4 bases and the J gene lost 1 base, with 7 bases spanning the gap. In nucleotides, the CDR3 is TGTGCCATCAGTGGGGGGGCGAACACTGAAGCTTTCTTT. This translates into CAISGGANTEAFF.

This clone was counted once. The chain employs TRBV6-5 and TRBJ1-2; possible D gene TRBD1, 6 bases. The V and J ends lost 4 bases and 4 bases respectively, with 10 bases between them. The CDR3 is 13 amino acids. Germline values: CDR1 MNHEY, CDR2 SVGAGI. CDR3 sequence (DNA): TGTGCCAGCAGTTTGGACAGCTCCTATGGCTACACCTTC. Protein sequence: CASSLDSSYGYTF.

The V and J genes are TRBV7-9 and TRBJ2-7, with 9 nucleotides matching TRBD1. The J segment lost 5 bases and the V segment lost 4 bases, leaving 12 bases of the junction unmatched. The CDR3 is made up of 16 amino acids. The germline CDR1 and CDR2 sequences are SEHNR and FQNEAQ (reference sequence). The CDR3 nucleotides are TGTGCCAGCAGCTACCTGGGGACAGGGAGTATGAACGAGCAGTACTTC. Its translation: CASSYLGTGSMNEQYF.

In its sample, this clone was seen a few times. The rearrangement links TRBV19 to TRBJ2-3, with TRBD2 matching over 7 bases. V lost 7 bases and J lost 2; bases outside the gene matches: 12. This CDR3 has 16 residues. Germline lookup yields CDR1 LNHDA and CDR2 SQIVND (reference sequence). The CDR3 bases are TGTGCCAGTAAGACGGTAGCGGGCACCCTCACAGATACGCAGTATTTT. Translating gives CASKTVAGTLTDTQYF.

The V gene is TRBV6-2 or TRBV6-3, the J gene TRBJ2-7, with a tentative D call TRBD1 (6 bases). V lost 2 bases and J 3 bases, leaving 17 bases between the germline ends. The CDR3 runs 16 residues. Germline CDR1 and CDR2: MNHEY and SVGEGT. The CDR3 DNA is TGTGCCAGCAGTTACAGCCCGGACAGATCGATCTACGAGCAGTACTTC. Amino acids: CASSYSPDRSIYEQYF.

The rearrangement links TRBV4-1 to TRBJ2-2; 7 bases are a match to TRBD2. This CDR3 has 17 amino acids. Unmatched junction bases numbered 13, after V lost 4 bases and J lost 5 bases. Germline assignment: CDR1 MGHRA and CDR2 YSYEKL. CDR3 residues: CASSRLPGGGPTGELFF. As DNA, the CDR3 is TGCGCCAGCAGCCGGCTCCCGGGCGGGGGTCCTACCGGGGAGCTGTTTTTT.

This clone was seen a single time. The gene calls are TRBV28 and TRBJ1-2, with TRBD1 matching over 11 bases. V trimming: 1 base; J trimming: 1 base; junction bases outside the gene matches: 5. Germline V gene sequence: CDR1 MDHEN, CDR2 SYDVKM. This CDR3 is 17 amino acids long. In DNA form, the CDR3 reads TGTGCCAGCAGTTTATCTCCTGGGACAGGGGGTAACTATGGCTACACCTTC. It translates to CASSLSPGTGGNYGYTF.